These T cell receptor beta chains were read from a single sample in a study of blood T cell repertoires in COVID-19. Only in-frame clones appear in the TCRdb table, and some are missing; sequencing was by immunoSEQ multiplex PCR. The sample shows some 130,000 clones, around 79% of them seen only once. Sequencing was done on a sample of peripheral blood. The receptors shown here come from a man aged 55 to 70 with acute or convalescent COVID-19. CDR3s include the opening cysteine and the closing phenylalanine or tryptophan. Only some rows state a clone size, as once, few, many or a class for expanded clones.

>TRBV9|-|TRBJ2-3
CASSGIAGEVTDTQYF
>TRBV2|-|TRBJ2-5
CASTSKASGTETQYF
>TRBV2|few|TRBJ1-5
CASSTDRGNQPQHF
>TRBV5-8|few|TRBJ1-5
CASSLYNQPQHF
>TRBV14|-|TRBJ1-1
CASRLTGGYTEAFF
>TRBV28|few|TRBJ1-4
CASSLGTGHEKLFF
>TRBV10-3|once|TRBJ1-6
CAISGTALPSGSPLHF
>TRBV7-9|-|TRBJ1-2
CASSLSSSTGQGGYTF
>TRBV10-3|few|TRBJ2-1
CAISLDSFNEQFF
>TRBV20-1|few|TRBJ1-5
CSASSGVNQPQHF
>TRBV11-3|-|TRBJ2-1
CASSLGGAGGFNEQFF
>TRBV5-5|-|TRBJ2-5
CASSPYETQYF
>TRBV18|-|TRBJ1-2
CASSRGTGPNYGYTF
>TRBV27|-|TRBJ2-7
CASSLTGRESYEQYF
>TRBV2|-|TRBJ2-2
CASRDRGNTGELFF